One and the same sample provided the 3 T cell receptor beta chains below, sequenced in a study of radiotherapy plus CTLA-4 blockade in lung cancer. Only in-frame clones appear in the TCRdb table, and some are missing; sequencing was by immunoSEQ multiplex PCR. The profile shows 90,000 to 100,000 clones, about four fifths of them singletons. This sample comprised peripheral blood, obtained from a patient treated with radiotherapy plus ipilimumab. The source is a human donor with non-small cell lung cancer who had a partial response to radiotherapy plus ipilimumab. Some clones in this sample may be carry-over from other donors' samples.

The chain is built from TRBV10-1 and TRBJ2-7; 7 nucleotides match TRBD1. From germline, CDR1 is WNHNN and CDR2 SYGVQD (reference sequence). The CDR3 has 15 amino acids. V was clipped by 2 bases and J by 3 bases; unmatched bases: 7. CDR3 amino acids: CASSERDRRLYEQYF. The CDR3 coding sequence is TGCGCCAGCAGTGAGAGGGACAGACGACTCTACGAGCAGTACTTC.

The V and J genes are TRBV7-6 and TRBJ1-1, with D hard to call. With 0 bases removed from V and 5 bases from J, the gap between germline ends came to 7 bases. This CDR3 has 13 residues. Germline V gene sequence: CDR1 SGHVS, CDR2 FNYEAQ. CDR3 amino acids: CASSLAGITEAFF. CDR3 DNA sequence: TGTGCCAGCAGCTTAGCCGGGATTACTGAAGCTTTCTTT.

V gene TRBV4-1 combines with J gene TRBJ2-5; TRBD2 aligns across 8 bases. J gave up 4 bases and V 1 base, and 11 bases lay outside the gene matches. Germline assignment: CDR1 MGHRA and CDR2 YSYEKL. There are 17 residues in the CDR3. CDR3 sequence: CASSQVPFGGARETQYF. The CDR3 coding sequence is TGCGCCAGCAGCCAAGTCCCCTTCGGGGGGGCCAGAGAGACCCAGTACTTC.